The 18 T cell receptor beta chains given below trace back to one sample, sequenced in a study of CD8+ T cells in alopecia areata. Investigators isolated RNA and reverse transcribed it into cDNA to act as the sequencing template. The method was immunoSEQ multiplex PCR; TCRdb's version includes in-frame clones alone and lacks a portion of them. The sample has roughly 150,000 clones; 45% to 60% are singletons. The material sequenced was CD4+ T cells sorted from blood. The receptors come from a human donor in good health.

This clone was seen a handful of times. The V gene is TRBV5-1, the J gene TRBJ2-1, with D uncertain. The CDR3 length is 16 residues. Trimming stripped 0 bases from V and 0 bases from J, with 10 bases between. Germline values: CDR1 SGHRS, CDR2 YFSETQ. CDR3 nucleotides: TGCGCCAGCAGCTTGGTGGCCGGTAGCTCCTACAATGAGCAGTTCTTC. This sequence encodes CASSLVAGSSYNEQFF.

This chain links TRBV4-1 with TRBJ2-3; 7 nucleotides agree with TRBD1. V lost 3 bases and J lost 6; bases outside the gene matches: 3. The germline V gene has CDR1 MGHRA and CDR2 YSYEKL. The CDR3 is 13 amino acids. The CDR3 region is CASSQSRGDTQYF. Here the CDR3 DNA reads TGCGCCAGCAGCCAGAGCAGGGGGGATACGCAGTATTTT.

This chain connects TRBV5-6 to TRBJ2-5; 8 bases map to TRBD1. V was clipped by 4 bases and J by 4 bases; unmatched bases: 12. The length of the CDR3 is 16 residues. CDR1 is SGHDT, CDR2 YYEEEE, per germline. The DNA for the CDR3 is TGTGCCAGCAGCGCGGAGGACAGGGCTTTGGGAGAGACCCAGTACTTC. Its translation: CASSAEDRALGETQYF.

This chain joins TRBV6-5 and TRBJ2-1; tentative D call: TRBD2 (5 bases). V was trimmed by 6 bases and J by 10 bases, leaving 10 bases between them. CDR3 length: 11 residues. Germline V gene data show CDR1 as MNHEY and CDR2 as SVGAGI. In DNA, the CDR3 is TGTGCCAGCAGCGGACTCAGCGAGCAGTTCTTC. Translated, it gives CASSGLSEQFF.

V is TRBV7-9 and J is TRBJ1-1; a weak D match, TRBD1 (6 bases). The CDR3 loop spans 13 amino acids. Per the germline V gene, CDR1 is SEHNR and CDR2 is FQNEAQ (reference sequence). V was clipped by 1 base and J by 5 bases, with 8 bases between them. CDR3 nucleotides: TGTGCCAGCAGCTTAGACAGGGTAACTGAAGCTTTCTTT. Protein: CASSLDRVTEAFF.

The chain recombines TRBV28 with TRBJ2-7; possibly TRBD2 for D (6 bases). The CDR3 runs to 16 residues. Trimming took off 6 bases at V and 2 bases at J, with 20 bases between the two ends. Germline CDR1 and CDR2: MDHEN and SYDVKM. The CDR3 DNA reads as TGTGCCAGCAGCACACCGGGAGCCTACCCGGCCTACGAGCAGTACTTC. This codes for CASSTPGAYPAYEQYF.

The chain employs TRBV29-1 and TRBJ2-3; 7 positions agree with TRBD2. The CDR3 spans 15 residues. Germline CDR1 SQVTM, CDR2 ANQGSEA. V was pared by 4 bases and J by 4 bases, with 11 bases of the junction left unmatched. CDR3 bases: TGCAGCGTTGGTCTTATCGGGAGGTTTTCAGATACGCAGTATTTT. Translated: CSVGLIGRFSDTQYF.

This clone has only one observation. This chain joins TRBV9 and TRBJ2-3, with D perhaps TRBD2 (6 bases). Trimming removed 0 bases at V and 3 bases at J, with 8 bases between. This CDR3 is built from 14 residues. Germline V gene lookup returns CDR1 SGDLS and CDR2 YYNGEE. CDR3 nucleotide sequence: TGTGCCAGCAGCGTAGTGGCGGGGACAGATACGCAGTATTTT. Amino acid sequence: CASSVVAGTDTQYF. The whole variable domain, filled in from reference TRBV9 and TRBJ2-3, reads DSGVTQTPKHLITATGQRVTLRCSPRSGDLSVYWYQQSLDQGLQFLIQYYNGEERAKGNILERFSAQQFPDLHSELNLSSLELGDSALYFCASSVVAGTDTQYFGPGTRLTVL.

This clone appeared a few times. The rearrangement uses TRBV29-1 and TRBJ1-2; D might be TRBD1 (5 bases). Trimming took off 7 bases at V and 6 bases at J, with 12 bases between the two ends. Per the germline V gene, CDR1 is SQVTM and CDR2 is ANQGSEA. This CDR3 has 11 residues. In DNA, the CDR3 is TGCAGCGCTCGAGGGGATGATGGCTACACCTTC. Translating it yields CSARGDDGYTF. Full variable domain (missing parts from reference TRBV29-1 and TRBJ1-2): SAVISQKPSRDICQRGTSLTIQCQVDSQVTMMFWYRQQPGQSLTLIATANQGSEATYESGFVIDKFPISRPNLTFSTLTVSNMSPEDSSIYLCSARGDDGYTFGSGTRLTVV.

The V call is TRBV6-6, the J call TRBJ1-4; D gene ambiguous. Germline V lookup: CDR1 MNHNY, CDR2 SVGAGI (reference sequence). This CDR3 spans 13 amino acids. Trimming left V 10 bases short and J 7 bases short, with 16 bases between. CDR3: CAIGRIIGEKLFF. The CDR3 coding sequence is TGTGCCATAGGAAGGATTATTGGTGAAAAACTGTTTTTT.

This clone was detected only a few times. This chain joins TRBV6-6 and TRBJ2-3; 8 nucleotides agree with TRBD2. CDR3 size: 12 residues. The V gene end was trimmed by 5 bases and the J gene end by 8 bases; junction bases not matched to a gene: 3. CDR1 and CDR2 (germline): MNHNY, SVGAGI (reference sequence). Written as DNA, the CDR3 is TGTGCCAGCAGTCGGGAGGGGGGTACGCAGTATTTT. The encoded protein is CASSREGGTQYF.

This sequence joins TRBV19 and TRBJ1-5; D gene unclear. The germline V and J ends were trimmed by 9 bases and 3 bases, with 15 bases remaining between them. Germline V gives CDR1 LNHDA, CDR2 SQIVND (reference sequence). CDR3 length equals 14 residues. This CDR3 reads CASMDPNPNQPQHF. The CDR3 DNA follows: TGTGCCAGCATGGACCCTAACCCCAATCAGCCCCAGCATTTT.

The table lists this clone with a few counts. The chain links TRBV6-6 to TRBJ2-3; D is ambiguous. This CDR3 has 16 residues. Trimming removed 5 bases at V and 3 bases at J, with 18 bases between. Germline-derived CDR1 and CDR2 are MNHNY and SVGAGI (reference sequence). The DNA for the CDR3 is TGTGCCAGCAGTCCTCGTAACGTCCTTGGGACAGATACGCAGTATTTT. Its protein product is CASSPRNVLGTDTQYF.

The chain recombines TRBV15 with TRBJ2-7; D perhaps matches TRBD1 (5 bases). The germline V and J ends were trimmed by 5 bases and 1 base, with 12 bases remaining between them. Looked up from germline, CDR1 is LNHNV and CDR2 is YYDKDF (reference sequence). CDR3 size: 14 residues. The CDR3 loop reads CATSPHAGSYEQYF. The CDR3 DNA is TGTGCCACCAGCCCCCATGCAGGGTCCTACGAGCAGTACTTC.

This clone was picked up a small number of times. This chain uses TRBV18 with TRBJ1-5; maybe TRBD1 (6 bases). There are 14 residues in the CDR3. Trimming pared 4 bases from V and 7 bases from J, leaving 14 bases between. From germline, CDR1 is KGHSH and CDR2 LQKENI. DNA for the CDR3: TGTGCCAGCTCACGCGACGGGGGCTGGCAGCCCCAGCATTTT. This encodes CASSRDGGWQPQHF.

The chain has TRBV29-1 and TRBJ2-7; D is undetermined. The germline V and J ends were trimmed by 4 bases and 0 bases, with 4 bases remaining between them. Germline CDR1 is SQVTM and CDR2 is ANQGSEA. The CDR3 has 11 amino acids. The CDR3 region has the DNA TGCAGCGTTGGTCACTCCTACGAGCAGTACTTC. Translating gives CSVGHSYEQYF.

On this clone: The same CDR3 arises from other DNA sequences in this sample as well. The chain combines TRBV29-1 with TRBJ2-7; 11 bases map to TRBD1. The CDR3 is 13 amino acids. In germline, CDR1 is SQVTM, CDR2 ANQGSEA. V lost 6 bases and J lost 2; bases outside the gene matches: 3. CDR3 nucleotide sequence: TGCAGCGTCCCGGGACAGGGGGCCTACGAGCAGTACTTC. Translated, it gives CSVPGQGAYEQYF.

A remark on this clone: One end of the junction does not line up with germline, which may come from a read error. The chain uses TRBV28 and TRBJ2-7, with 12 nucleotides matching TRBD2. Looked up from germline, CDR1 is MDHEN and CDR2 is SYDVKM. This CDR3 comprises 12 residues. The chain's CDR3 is CASSLLAGGPHF. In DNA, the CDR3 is TGTGCCAGCAGTTTACTAGCGGGAGGGCCGCACTTC.